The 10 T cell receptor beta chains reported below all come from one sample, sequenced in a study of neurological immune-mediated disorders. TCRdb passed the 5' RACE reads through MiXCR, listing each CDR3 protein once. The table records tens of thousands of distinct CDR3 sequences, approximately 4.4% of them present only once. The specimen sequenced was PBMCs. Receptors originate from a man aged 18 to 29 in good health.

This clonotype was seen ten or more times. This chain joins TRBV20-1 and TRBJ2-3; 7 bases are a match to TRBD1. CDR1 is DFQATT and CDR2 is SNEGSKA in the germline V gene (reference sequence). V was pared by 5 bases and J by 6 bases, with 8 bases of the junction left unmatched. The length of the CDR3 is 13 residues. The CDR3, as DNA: TGCAGTGCTGGACAGGCTTCTGGGGATACGCAGTATTTT. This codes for CSAGQASGDTQYF.

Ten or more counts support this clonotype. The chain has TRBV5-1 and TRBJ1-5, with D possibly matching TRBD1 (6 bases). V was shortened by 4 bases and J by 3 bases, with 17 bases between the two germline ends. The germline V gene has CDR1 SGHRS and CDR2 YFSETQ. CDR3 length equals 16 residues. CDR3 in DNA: TGCGCCAGCAGCGAACAGGGATTGAACACCAATCAGCCCCAGCATTTT. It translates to CASSEQGLNTNQPQHF.

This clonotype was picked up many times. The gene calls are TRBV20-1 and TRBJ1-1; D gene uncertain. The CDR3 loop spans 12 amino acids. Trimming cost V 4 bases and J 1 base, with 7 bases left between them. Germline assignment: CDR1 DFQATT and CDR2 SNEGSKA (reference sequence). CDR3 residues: CSATYKNTEAFF. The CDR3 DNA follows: TGCAGTGCTACCTACAAGAACACTGAAGCTTTCTTT.

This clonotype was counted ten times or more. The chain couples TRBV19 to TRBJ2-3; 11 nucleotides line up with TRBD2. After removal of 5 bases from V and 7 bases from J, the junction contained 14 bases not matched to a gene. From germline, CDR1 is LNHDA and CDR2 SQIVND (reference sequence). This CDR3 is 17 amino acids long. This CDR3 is CASSRRLAGGLTNTQYF. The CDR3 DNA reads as TGTGCCAGTAGTCGTCGGCTAGCGGGGGGACTCACGAATACGCAGTATTTT.

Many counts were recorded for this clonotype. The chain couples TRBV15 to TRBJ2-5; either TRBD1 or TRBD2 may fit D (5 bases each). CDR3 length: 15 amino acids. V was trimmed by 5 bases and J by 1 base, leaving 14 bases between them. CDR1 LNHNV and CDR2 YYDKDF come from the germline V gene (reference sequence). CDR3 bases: TGTGCCACCAGCTCTCGGGGCGGCAGCCAAGAGACCCAGTACTTC. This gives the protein CATSSRGGSQETQYF.

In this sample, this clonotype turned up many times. The CDR3 sequence is CASSETQGLQYGYTF. In DNA form, the CDR3 reads TGTGCCAGCAGTGAAACCCAGGGGCTACAATATGGCTACACCTTC. The chain uses TRBV25-1 and TRBJ1-2; D possibly corresponds to TRBD1 (6 bases). The CDR3 has 15 residues. Germline-derived CDR1 and CDR2 are MGHDK and SYGVNS. Trimming took 2 bases from V and 5 from J, leaving 15 bases between them.

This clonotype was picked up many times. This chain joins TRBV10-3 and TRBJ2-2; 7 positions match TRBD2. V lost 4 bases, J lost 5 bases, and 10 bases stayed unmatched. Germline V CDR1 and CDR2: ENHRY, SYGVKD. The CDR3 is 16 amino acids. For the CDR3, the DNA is TGTGCCATCAGTGGGGAGGGAAGGAGAAGTACCGGGGAGCTGTTTTTT. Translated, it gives CAISGEGRRSTGELFF.

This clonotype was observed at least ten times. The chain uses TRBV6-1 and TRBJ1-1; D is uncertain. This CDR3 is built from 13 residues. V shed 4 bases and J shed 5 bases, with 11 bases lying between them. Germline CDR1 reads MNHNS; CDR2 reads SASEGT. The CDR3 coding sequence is TGTGCCAGCAGTGCGGCGAGGAGGACTGAAGCTTTCTTT. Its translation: CASSAARRTEAFF.

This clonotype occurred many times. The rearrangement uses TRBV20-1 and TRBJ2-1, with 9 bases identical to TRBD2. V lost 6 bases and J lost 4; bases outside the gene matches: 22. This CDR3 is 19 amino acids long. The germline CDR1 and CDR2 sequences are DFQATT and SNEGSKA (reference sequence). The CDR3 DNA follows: TGCAGTGCCCAAACGGACAGCCGACAAAGCGGGGGGCCGTACAATGAGCAGTTCTTC. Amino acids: CSAQTDSRQSGGPYNEQFF.

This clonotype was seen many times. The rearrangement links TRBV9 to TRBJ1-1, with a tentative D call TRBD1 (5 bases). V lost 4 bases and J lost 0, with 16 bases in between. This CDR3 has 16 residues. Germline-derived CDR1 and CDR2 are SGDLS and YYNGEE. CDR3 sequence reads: CASSPWGGIVNTEAFF. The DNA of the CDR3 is TGTGCCAGCAGCCCGTGGGGGGGGATAGTGAACACTGAAGCTTTCTTT.